These 6 T cell receptor beta chains share one sample of origin, sequenced in a study of metastatic and nonmetastatic thyroid tumors. The entire patient cohort was treatment-naive prior to thyroid surgery. TCRdb re-called the PCR reads with MiXCR. The top ten hold 32% of the sample, which has over 10,000 clones, around 10% seen once. Material: blood. The receptor set was obtained from a female donor with papillary thyroid cancer or a benign thyroid nodule (not recorded which). Some clones in this sample may be carry-over from other donors' samples.

At least ten counts were recorded for this clone. CDR3 DNA sequence: TGTGCCAGCAGCCCGGGGCCATTCGGCTACGAGCAGTACTTC. Translating it yields CASSPGPFGYEQYF. The chain has TRBV5-6 and TRBJ2-7; either TRBD1 or TRBD2 may supply D (5 bases each). Germline V gene sequence: CDR1 SGHDT, CDR2 YYEEEE. The V end lost 4 bases, the J end lost 3 bases, and 14 bases lay between the germline ends. The CDR3 contains 14 residues.

This clone has more than one count but fewer than ten. The chain uses TRBV6-5 and TRBJ2-7; 8 bases agree with TRBD1. The trim removed 1 base at V and 10 bases at J, leaving 12 bases unmatched. CDR1 is MNHEY, CDR2 SVGAGI, per germline. The CDR3 has 15 residues. The CDR3 DNA sequence: TGTGCCAGCAGTTACTTAGACAGGGGCGTGAGCGATCAGTACTTC. Translated: CASSYLDRGVSDQYF.

Many counts were recorded for this clone. The rearrangement joins TRBV20-1 to TRBJ2-2; D is possibly TRBD2 (5 bases). Germline loops: CDR1 DFQATT, CDR2 SNEGSKA (reference sequence). Trimming removed 0 bases at V and 5 bases at J, with 13 bases between. The length of the CDR3 is 15 residues. CDR3 sequence (DNA): TGCAGTGCTAGAGATCGGGGTAGCGCTACCGGGGAGCTGTTTTTT. It translates to CSARDRGSATGELFF.

About this clone itself: An end of the junction differs from the germline gene, which may be a read error. This chain uses TRBV20-1 with TRBJ2-2; maybe TRBD2 (5 bases). The germline CDR1 and CDR2 sequences are DFQATT and SNEGSKA (reference sequence). CDR3 length equals 15 residues. This chain's CDR3 is CSARTPGIDTEERFF. CDR3 nucleotide sequence: TGCAGTGCTAGAACTCCGGGAATAGACACCGAGGAGCGGTTTTTT.

This clone was detected ten times or more. This rearrangement joins TRBV7-9 to TRBJ2-1; D not certain. CDR1 is SEHNR, CDR2 FQNEAQ, per germline (reference sequence). This CDR3 is 12 amino acids long. Trimming cost V 4 bases and J 7 bases, with 8 bases left between them. CDR3 DNA: TGTGCCAGCAGCTATCGGAGTAATGAGCAGTTCTTC. Its protein is CASSYRSNEQFF. Full variable domain (rest looked up from reference TRBV7-9 and TRBJ2-1): DTGVSQNPRHKITKRGQNVTFRCDPISEHNRLYWYRQTLGQGPEFLTYFQNEAQLEKSRLLSDRFSAERPKGSFSTLEIQRTEQGDSAMYLCASSYRSNEQFFGPGTRLTVL.

In this sample, this clone turned up many times. The chain has TRBV7-8 and TRBJ2-1, with D possibly being TRBD1 (5 bases). Germline values: CDR1 SGHVS, CDR2 FQNEAQ. With 2 bases removed from V and 4 bases from J, the gap between germline ends came to 12 bases. The CDR3 loop spans 15 amino acids. The CDR3 DNA sequence: TGTGCCAGCAGCTTATCAGGACAACTATACAATGAGCAGTTCTTC. It translates to CASSLSGQLYNEQFF.